The 3 T cell receptor beta chains below come from one sample, sequenced in a study of T cells in Graves' hyperthyroidism and ophthalmopathy. Researchers took RNA transcripts and amplified the TCR beta CDR3 regions from them. HTBI primers drove first-round RT-PCR of the TCR CDR3. TCRdb reprocessed the multiplex PCR reads via MiXCR and lists one record per CDR3 protein. Of hundreds of thousands of distinct CDR3 sequences listed, roughly 14% are singletons. Source material: blood. The receptors were sampled from a woman aged 40 to 50 with Graves' ophthalmopathy.

This clonotype has more than one count but fewer than ten. The chain couples TRBV6-4 to TRBJ2-5, with TRBD1 as a possible D gene (5 bases). V was pared by 6 bases and J by 7 bases, with 15 bases between. Germline loops: CDR1 MRHNA, CDR2 SNTAGT. This CDR3 spans 13 amino acids. CDR3 nucleotide sequence: TGTGCCAGCAGCCAGGGCGGCTCGGGGACCCAGTACTTC. It translates to CASSQGGSGTQYF.

V is TRBV28 and J is TRBJ1-5, with 9 bases that match TRBD1. The CDR3 runs to 15 residues. Germline V gives CDR1 MDHEN, CDR2 SYDVKM. With 6 bases clipped from V and 0 bases from J, the junction kept 3 bases outside the gene matches. CDR3 DNA sequence: TGTGCCAGCAGGAGACAGGGGGATAGCAATCAGCCCCAGCATTTT. Protein: CASRRQGDSNQPQHF.

The V call is TRBV30, the J call TRBJ2-1; 7 bases fit TRBD2. CDR3 size: 15 residues. Trimming removed 5 bases from V and 0 bases from J; junction bases left unmatched: 7. Germline V gene lookup returns CDR1 GTSNPN and CDR2 SVGIG (reference sequence). The CDR3 bases are TGTGCCTGGTCTTTAAGCGGGAACTCCTACAATGAGCAGTTCTTC. Translating gives CAWSLSGNSYNEQFF.